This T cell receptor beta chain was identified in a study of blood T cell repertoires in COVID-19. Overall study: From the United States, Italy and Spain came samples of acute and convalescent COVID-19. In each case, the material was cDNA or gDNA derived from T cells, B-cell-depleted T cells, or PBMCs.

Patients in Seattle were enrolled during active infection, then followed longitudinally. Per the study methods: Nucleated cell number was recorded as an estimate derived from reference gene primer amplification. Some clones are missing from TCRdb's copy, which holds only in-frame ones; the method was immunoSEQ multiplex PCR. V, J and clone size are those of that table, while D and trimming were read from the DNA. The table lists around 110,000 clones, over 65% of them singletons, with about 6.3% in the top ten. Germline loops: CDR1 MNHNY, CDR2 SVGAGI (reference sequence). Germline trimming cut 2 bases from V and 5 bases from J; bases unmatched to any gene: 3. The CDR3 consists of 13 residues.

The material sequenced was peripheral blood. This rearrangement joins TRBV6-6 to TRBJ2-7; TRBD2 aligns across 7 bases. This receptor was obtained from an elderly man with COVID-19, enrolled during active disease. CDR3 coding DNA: TGTGCCAGCAGTTACGATGGGGGGGACGAGCAGTACTTC. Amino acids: CASSYDGGDEQYF.